The T cell receptor beta chain under discussion was sequenced for a study of patients and donors after allogeneic stem cell transplantation (dated by TCRdb to about 2020). This clonotype has at least ten counts. The target of this receptor is not known. Base quality data are lacking; no much larger clone is found one base away. Receptor libraries were prepared by RT-PCR. Instrument on record: NextSeq 550. The public reads were reprocessed in TCRdb via fastp at Q25 and MiXCR, keeping in-frame beta chains. Each CDR3 protein appears once, grouped with its most common genes and DNA. This sample gives approximately 98,000 distinct CDR3 sequences in total; around 35% of them show up just once. Around 27% of the sample goes to the ten largest clones. The CDR3 covers 12 residues, taking in both the cysteine and the phenylalanine. The CDR3 DNA has 36 bases and is translated from base 1. CDR1 and CDR2 (DFQATT, SNEGSKA) derive from the germline V gene (reference sequence). The trim is 1 base for V and 6 bases for J, with a gap of 4 bases between the germline ends.

Sequenced material: blood, either unsorted or a sorted T cell fraction (not recorded which). The origin of this receptor is a human donor who was either an allogeneic HSCT recipient or a stem cell or donor lymphocyte infusion donor (not recorded which). It is not recorded whose cells these are; they may come from a transplant donor. The chain employs TRBV20-1 and TRBJ1-6, with the D gene not confidently named. The CDR3 corresponds to CSARAANSPLHF. The DNA reads TGCAGTGCTAGAGCCGCTAATTCACCCCTCCACTTT.